The 19 T cell receptor beta chains in this list originate from one sample, sequenced in a study of T cells in Graves' hyperthyroidism and ophthalmopathy. There were TCR beta CDR3 regions amplified from RNA transcripts. TCR CDR3 regions were first amplified by RT-PCR with HTBI primers. TCRdb re-called the multiplex PCR reads through MiXCR, storing one row per CDR3 protein. Of roughly 740,000 distinct CDR3 sequences in the sample, roughly 15% are singletons; the top ten hold around 8%. What was sequenced was blood. All receptors come from a man aged 18 to 29 with Graves' hyperthyroidism.

This clonotype was detected only a few times. A read error may explain this, as a much larger clone is one base away. The gene calls are TRBV7-8 and TRBJ1-1; D is uncertain. The CDR3 has 11 amino acids. Looked up from germline, CDR1 is SGHVS and CDR2 is FQNEAQ. Trimming removed 1 base at V and 6 bases at J, with 3 bases between. The CDR3 loop reads CASSLDAEAFF. For the CDR3, the DNA is TGTGCCAGCAGCTTAGATGCTGAAGCTTTCTTT.

The V gene is TRBV6-2 or TRBV6-3, the J gene TRBJ2-7; D is undetermined. Deletions cut 0 bases from V and 3 bases from J, with 9 bases between. Germline V gene lookup returns CDR1 MNHEY and CDR2 SVGEGT. This CDR3 is 14 amino acids long. The chain's CDR3 is CASSYSRRNYEQYF. CDR3 nucleotide sequence: TGTGCCAGCAGTTACTCGAGGCGAAACTACGAGCAGTACTTC.

The CDR3 spells CASSQVVWTHGYTF. DNA for the CDR3: TGCGCCAGCAGCCAAGTGGTCTGGACGCATGGCTACACCTTC. The chain couples TRBV4-1 to TRBJ1-2; no clear D. The V end lost 1 base, the J end lost 6 bases, and 12 bases lay between the germline ends. Germline CDR1 and CDR2: MGHRA and YSYEKL. There are 14 residues in the CDR3.

This clonotype was found a few times. V and J are TRBV18 and TRBJ2-2, with no clear D. CDR1 KGHSH and CDR2 LQKENI come from the germline V gene. Trimming removed 4 bases at V and 3 bases at J, with 12 bases between. The CDR3 contains 15 residues. CDR3 sequence reads: CASSRVNRDTGELFF. CDR3 DNA: TGTGCCAGCTCACGGGTAAACAGAGACACCGGGGAGCTGTTTTTT.

This clonotype was detected many times. V is TRBV10-3 and J is TRBJ2-1; 7 bases are shared with TRBD1. Looked up from germline, CDR1 is ENHRY and CDR2 is SYGVKD. This CDR3 has 15 amino acids. V was pared by 4 bases and J by 5 bases, with 8 bases of the junction left unmatched. CDR3 protein: CAISVSPDRNNEQFF. As DNA, the CDR3 is TGTGCCATCAGTGTCTCACCGGACAGGAACAATGAGCAGTTCTTC.

This clonotype was picked up many times. The chain couples TRBV6-1 to TRBJ2-3; maybe TRBD2 (5 bases). CDR1 MNHNS and CDR2 SASEGT come from the germline V gene. V lost 6 bases and J lost 4, with 14 bases in between. CDR3 size: 14 residues. The CDR3 region has the DNA TGTGCCAGCAGCTCAAAGGGAGCCCCAGATACGCAGTATTTT. Protein sequence: CASSSKGAPDTQYF.

This clonotype showed up many times. CDR3 coding DNA: TGTGCCAGTTCAATGGCAGGGATGGGCAATCAGCCCCAGCATTTT. It is translated as CASSMAGMGNQPQHF. V usage is TRBV28 and J usage is TRBJ1-5; D is perhaps TRBD1 (5 bases). This CDR3 is 15 amino acids long. The germline gives CDR1 MDHEN, CDR2 SYDVKM. V lost 9 bases and J lost 2, with 17 bases in between.

CDR3 region: CASSLGRTGGIGAYEQYF. CDR3 bases: TGTGCCAGCAGCTTGGGGCGGACAGGGGGCATCGGGGCCTACGAGCAGTACTTC. The genes are TRBV7-9 and TRBJ2-7, with 11 bases matching TRBD1. Germline assignment: CDR1 SEHNR and CDR2 FQNEAQ (reference sequence). Trimming removed 3 bases from V and 2 bases from J; junction bases left unmatched: 12. This CDR3 is 18 amino acids long. Full variable domain (missing parts from reference TRBV7-9 and TRBJ2-7): DTGVSQNPRHKITKRGQNVTFRCDPISEHNRLYWYRQTLGQGPEFLTYFQNEAQLEKSRLLSDRFSAERPKGSFSTLEIQRTEQGDSAMYLCASSLGRTGGIGAYEQYFGPGTRLTVT.

Only a few counts were recorded for this clonotype. The V gene is TRBV4-1, the J gene TRBJ1-1; D not certain. Trimming pared 1 base from V and 5 bases from J, leaving 14 bases between. The CDR3 has 15 residues. In germline, CDR1 is MGHRA, CDR2 YSYEKL. CDR3 loop: CASSQVFSPGTEAFF. The CDR3 nucleotides are TGCGCCAGCAGCCAAGTTTTTTCCCCGGGGACTGAAGCTTTCTTT.

The chain recombines TRBV28 with TRBJ2-3; 10 bases match TRBD2. Germline-derived CDR1 and CDR2 are MDHEN and SYDVKM. The V gene end was trimmed by 7 bases and the J gene end by 5 bases; junction bases not matched to a gene: 15. The CDR3 has 17 amino acids. The CDR3 loop is CASTPWSSSGSGDTQYF. CDR3 nucleotides: TGTGCCAGCACCCCCTGGTCCTCTAGCGGGAGTGGAGATACGCAGTATTTT.

This chain connects TRBV3-1 to TRBJ1-2, with 9 bases matching TRBD1. Germline V CDR1 and CDR2: LGHDT, YNNKEL (reference sequence). This CDR3 is built from 16 residues. V trimming: 0 bases; J trimming: 3 bases; junction bases outside the gene matches: 5. CDR3 protein: CASSQDATGGYYGYTF. The CDR3 nucleotides read TGTGCCAGCAGCCAAGATGCTACAGGGGGCTACTATGGCTACACCTTC.

The V call is TRBV7-9, the J call TRBJ1-1; D is unresolved. The CDR3 is 12 amino acids. The germline V gene has CDR1 SEHNR and CDR2 FQNEAQ (reference sequence). Deletions cut 7 bases from V and 4 bases from J, with 10 bases between. CDR3 DNA sequence: TGTGCCAGCACCTACGGAGGCACTGAAGCTTTCTTT. Its translation is CASTYGGTEAFF.

This clonotype was seen repeatedly, ten times or more. The V call is TRBV7-9, the J call TRBJ1-1, with D maybe TRBD1 (6 bases). The V end was cut by 3 bases, the J end by 3 bases, with 8 bases between. The CDR3 totals 13 residues. Germline-derived CDR1 and CDR2 are SEHNR and FQNEAQ (reference sequence). CDR3 nucleotide sequence: TGTGCCAGCAGCTTTGGACAGTACACTGAAGCTTTCTTT. Translating gives CASSFGQYTEAFF. The full variable domain, with the rest looked up from reference TRBV7-9 and TRBJ1-1, is DTGVSQNPRHKITKRGQNVTFRCDPISEHNRLYWYRQTLGQGPEFLTYFQNEAQLEKSRLLSDRFSAERPKGSFSTLEIQRTEQGDSAMYLCASSFGQYTEAFFGQGTRLTVV.

There are many counts of this clonotype. V usage is TRBV28 and J usage is TRBJ2-7; D is ambiguous. The CDR3 sequence is 12 residues long. V was clipped by 6 bases and J by 2 bases, with 8 bases between them. Germline CDR1 MDHEN, CDR2 SYDVKM. The CDR3 protein is CASRTRPYEQYF. The CDR3 DNA reads TGTGCCAGCAGAACCCGGCCCTACGAGCAGTACTTC.

This clonotype was seen repeatedly, ten times or more. This chain links TRBV30 with TRBJ2-1, with 9 bases fitting TRBD2. The junction had 8 bases not matched to a gene; V was cut back by 3 bases and J by 2 bases. This CDR3 comprises 16 residues. The V gene's germline CDR1 is GTSNPN and CDR2 SVGIG (reference sequence). CDR3 residues: CAWSPLSGSPYNEQFF. The CDR3 coding sequence is TGTGCCTGGAGCCCTCTTAGCGGGAGCCCCTACAATGAGCAGTTCTTC.

This clonotype appeared many times. V and J are TRBV28 and TRBJ2-7; no clear D. The germline V gene encodes CDR1 MDHEN and CDR2 SYDVKM. The CDR3 is 16 amino acids. Trimming took off 5 bases at V and 2 bases at J, with 19 bases between the two ends. The CDR3 is CASSPVMGPKAYEQYF. The CDR3 DNA follows: TGTGCCAGCAGTCCCGTTATGGGTCCCAAGGCCTACGAGCAGTACTTC.

This clonotype has a count of ten or more. J is TRBJ2-7 and V is TRBV5-4, with D tentatively TRBD2 (6 bases). This CDR3 has 15 amino acids. Germline CDR1 SGHNT, CDR2 YYREEE (reference sequence). The ends were cut back, 1 base at V and 4 bases at J, with 15 bases in the middle. The CDR3 DNA follows: TGTGCCAGCAGCTTGAAAGAGGGTCTAGCGTACGAGCAGTACTTC. This translates into CASSLKEGLAYEQYF.

This sequence joins TRBV29-1 and TRBJ2-7; D is possibly TRBD1 (5 bases). CDR3 length equals 13 residues. CDR1 is SQVTM, CDR2 ANQGSEA, per germline. V dropped 4 bases and J dropped 2 bases, with 12 bases sitting between them. The CDR3 nucleotides read TGCAGCGTTGTTGTCCGACAGCCCTACGAGCAGTACTTC. Translated, it gives CSVVVRQPYEQYF.

This clonotype was recorded at least ten times. The chain combines TRBV2 with TRBJ2-7, with TRBD2 matching over 8 bases. Losses at the gene ends were 6 bases for V and 3 bases for J; bases not matched to a gene: 7. The CDR3 has 14 amino acids. Germline lookup yields CDR1 SNHLY and CDR2 FYNNEI. The CDR3 DNA reads TGTGCCAGCAGCGCTAGCGGGCTAGGCTACGAGCAGTACTTC. Protein: CASSASGLGYEQYF.